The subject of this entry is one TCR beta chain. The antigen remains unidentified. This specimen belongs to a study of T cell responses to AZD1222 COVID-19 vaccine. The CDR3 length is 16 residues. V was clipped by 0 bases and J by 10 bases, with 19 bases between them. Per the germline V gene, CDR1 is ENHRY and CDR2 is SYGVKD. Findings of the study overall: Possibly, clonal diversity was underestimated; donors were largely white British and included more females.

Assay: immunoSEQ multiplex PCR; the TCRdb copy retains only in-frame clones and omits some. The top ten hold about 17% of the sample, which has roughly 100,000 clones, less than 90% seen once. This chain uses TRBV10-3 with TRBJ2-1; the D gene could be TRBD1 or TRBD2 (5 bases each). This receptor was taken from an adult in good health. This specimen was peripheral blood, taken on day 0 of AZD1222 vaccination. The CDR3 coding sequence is TGTGCCATCAGTGAGTCCCCCGGCCAGGGAGTTGGAGAGCAGTTCTTC. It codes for CAISESPGQGVGEQFF.